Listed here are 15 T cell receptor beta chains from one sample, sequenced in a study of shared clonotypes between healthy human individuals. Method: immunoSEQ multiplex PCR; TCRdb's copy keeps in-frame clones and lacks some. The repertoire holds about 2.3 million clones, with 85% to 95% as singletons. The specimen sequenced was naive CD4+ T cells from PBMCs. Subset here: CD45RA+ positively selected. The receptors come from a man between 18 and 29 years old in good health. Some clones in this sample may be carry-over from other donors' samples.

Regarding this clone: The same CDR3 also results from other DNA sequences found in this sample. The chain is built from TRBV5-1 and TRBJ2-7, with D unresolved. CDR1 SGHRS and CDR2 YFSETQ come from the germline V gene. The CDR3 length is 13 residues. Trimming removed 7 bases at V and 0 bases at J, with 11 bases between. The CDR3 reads CASRSPGSYEQYF. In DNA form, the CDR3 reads TGCGCCAGCCGGTCCCCGGGCTCCTACGAGCAGTACTTC.

As DNA, the CDR3 is TGTGCCAGCAGCAAATTGTTCCTAGGAATAGCGGGGGATGGGACGCAGTATTTT. Protein: CASSKLFLGIAGDGTQYF. The V and J genes are TRBV21-1 and TRBJ2-3; TRBD2 reflects the table's D call only, with no check against the DNA. TRBV21-1 corresponds to a pseudogene. The length of the CDR3 is 18 residues.

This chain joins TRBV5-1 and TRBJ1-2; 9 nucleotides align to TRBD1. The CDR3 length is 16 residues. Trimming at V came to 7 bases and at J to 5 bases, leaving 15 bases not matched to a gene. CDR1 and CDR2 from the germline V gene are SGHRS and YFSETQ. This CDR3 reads CASAPPSGTGIYGYTF. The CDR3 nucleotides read TGCGCCAGCGCTCCTCCCAGTGGGACAGGGATATATGGCTACACCTTC.

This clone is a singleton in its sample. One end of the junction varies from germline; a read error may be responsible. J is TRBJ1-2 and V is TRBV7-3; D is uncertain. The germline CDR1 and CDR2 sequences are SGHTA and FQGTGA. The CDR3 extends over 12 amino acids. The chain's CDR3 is CASSHSVGSRSF. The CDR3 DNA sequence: TGTGCCAGCAGCCACTCGGTCGGCTCTAGGAGCTTC.

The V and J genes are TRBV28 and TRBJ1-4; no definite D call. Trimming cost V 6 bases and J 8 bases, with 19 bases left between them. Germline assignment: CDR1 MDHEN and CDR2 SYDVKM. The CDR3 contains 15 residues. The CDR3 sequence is CASSTPREVREKLFF. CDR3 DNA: TGTGCCAGCAGCACCCCCCGGGAAGTTAGAGAAAAACTGTTTTTT.

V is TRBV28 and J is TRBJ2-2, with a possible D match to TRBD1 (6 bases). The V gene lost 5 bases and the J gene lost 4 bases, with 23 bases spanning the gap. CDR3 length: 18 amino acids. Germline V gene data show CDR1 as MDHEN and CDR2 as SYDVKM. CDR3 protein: CASSPRVKTGRTTGELFF. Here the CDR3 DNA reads TGTGCCAGCAGTCCAAGGGTCAAGACAGGAAGAACCACCGGGGAGCTGTTTTTT. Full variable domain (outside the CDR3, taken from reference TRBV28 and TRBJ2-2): DVKVTQSSRYLVKRTGEKVFLECVQDMDHENMFWYRQDPGLGLRLIYFSYDVKMKEKGDIPEGYSVSREKKERFSLILESASTNQTSMYLCASSPRVKTGRTTGELFFGEGSRLTVL.

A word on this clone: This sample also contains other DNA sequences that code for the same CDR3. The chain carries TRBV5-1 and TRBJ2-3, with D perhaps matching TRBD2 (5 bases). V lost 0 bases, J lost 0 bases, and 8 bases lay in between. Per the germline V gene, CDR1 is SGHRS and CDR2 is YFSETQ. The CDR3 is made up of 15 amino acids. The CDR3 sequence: CASSLAASSTDTQYF. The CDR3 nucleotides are TGCGCCAGCAGCTTGGCCGCTAGCAGCACAGATACGCAGTATTTT.

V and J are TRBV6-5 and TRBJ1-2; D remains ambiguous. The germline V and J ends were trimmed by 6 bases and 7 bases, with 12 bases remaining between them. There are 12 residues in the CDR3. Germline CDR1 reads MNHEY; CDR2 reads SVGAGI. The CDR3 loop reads CASSSSRSGYTF. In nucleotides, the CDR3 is TGTGCCAGCAGCTCCTCCAGGTCTGGCTACACCTTC.

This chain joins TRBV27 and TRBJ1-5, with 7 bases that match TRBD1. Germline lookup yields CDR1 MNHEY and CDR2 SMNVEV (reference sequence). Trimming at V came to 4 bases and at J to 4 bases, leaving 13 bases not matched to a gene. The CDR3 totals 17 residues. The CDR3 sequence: CASSSFIKDRRNQPQHF. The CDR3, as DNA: TGTGCCAGCAGTTCTTTTATTAAGGACAGGAGGAATCAGCCCCAGCATTTT.

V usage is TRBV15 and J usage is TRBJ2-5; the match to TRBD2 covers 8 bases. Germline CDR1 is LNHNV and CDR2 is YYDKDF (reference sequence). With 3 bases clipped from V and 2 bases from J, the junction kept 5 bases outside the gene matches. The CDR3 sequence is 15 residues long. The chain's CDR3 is CATSRDIAGQETQYF. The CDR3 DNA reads TGTGCCACCAGCAGGGATATAGCGGGACAAGAGACCCAGTACTTC.

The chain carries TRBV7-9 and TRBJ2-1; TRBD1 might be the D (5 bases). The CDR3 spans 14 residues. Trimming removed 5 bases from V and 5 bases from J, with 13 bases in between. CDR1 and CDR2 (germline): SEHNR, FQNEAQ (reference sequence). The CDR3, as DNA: TGTGCCAGCAGCCCTAGGACACTACACAATGAGCAGTTCTTC. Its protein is CASSPRTLHNEQFF.

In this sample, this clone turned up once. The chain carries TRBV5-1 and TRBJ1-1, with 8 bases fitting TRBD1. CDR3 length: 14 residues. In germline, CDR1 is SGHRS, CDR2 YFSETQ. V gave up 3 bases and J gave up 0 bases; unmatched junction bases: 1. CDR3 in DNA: TGCGCCAGCAGCTGGACAGGGATGAACACTGAAGCTTTCTTT. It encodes CASSWTGMNTEAFF.

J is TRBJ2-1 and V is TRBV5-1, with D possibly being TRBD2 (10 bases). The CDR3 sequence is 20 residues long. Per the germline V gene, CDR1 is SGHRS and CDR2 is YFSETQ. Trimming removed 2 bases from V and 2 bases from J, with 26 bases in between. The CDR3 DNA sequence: TGCGCCAGCAGCTTCACAGGGGGCTTAGCGGGAGGACAGCCCTACAATGAGCAGTTCTTC. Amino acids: CASSFTGGLAGGQPYNEQFF.

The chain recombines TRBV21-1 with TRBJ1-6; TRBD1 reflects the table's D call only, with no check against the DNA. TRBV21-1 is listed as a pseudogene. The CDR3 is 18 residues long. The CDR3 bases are TGTGCCAGCACACCCCATACCTCAGACAGGGCGAATAATTCACCCCTCCACTTT. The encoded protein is CASTPHTSDRANNSPLHF.

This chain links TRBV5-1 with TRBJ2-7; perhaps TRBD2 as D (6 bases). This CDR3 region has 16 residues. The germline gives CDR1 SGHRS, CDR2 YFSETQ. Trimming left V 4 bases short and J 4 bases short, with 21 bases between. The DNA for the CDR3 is TGCGCCAGCAGCCCGGAGGGCGGTCCCAATGTGTACGAGCAGTACTTC. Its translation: CASSPEGGPNVYEQYF.